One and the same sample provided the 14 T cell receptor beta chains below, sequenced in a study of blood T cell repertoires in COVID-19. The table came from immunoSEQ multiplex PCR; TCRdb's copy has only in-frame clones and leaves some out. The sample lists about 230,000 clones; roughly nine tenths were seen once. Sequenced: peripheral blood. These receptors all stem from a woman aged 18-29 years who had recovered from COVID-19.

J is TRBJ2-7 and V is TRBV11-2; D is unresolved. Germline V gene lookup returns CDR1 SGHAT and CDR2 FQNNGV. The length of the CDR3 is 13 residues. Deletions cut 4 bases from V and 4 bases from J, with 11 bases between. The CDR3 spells CASSSKENYEQYF. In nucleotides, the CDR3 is TGTGCCAGCAGCTCAAAGGAGAATTACGAGCAGTACTTC.

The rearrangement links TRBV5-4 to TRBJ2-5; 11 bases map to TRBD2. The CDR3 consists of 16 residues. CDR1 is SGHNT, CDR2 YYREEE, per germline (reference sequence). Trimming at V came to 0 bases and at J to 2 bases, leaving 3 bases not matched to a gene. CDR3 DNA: TGTGCCAGCAGCTTGGTTGGGACTAGCGGACAAGAGACCCAGTACTTC. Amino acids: CASSLVGTSGQETQYF.

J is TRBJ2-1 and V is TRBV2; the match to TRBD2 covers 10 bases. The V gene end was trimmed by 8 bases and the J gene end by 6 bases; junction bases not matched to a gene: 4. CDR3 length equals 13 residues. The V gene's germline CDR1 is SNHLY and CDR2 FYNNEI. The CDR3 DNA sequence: TGTGCCAGCGGAGGGACTAGCGCCAATGAGCAGTTCTTC. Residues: CASGGTSANEQFF.

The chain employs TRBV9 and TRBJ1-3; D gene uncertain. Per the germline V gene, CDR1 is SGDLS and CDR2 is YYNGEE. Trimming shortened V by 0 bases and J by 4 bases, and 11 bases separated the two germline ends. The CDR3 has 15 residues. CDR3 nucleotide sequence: TGTGCCAGCAGCGTAGCCGACTCGTGGGGAAACACCATATATTTT. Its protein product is CASSVADSWGNTIYF.

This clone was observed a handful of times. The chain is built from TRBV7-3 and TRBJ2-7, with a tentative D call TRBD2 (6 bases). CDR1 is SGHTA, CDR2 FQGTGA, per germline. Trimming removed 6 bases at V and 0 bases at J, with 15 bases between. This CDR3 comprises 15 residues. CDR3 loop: CASRSSGGLSYEQYF. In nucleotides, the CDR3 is TGTGCCAGCAGATCCAGCGGAGGGCTCTCCTACGAGCAGTACTTC.

The CDR3 region has the DNA TGTGCCAGCAGTAGGACAGGGGTGGCTGAGCAGTTCTTC. Residues: CASSRTGVAEQFF. The chain carries TRBV6-2 or TRBV6-3 and TRBJ2-1; 9 nucleotides agree with TRBD1. Germline CDR1 reads MNHEY; CDR2 reads SVGEGT. The V and J ends lost 5 bases and 9 bases, in that order; junction bases with no gene match: 5. CDR3 length equals 13 residues.

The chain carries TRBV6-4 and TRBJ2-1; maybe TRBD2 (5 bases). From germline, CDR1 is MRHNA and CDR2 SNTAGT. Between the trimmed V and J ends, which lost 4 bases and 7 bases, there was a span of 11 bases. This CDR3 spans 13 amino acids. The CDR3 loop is CASSGGSGNEQFF. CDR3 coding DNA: TGTGCCAGCAGTGGAGGCAGCGGAAATGAGCAGTTCTTC.

This CDR3 is CASSVQSLGPSGSTDTQYF. In DNA form, the CDR3 reads TGTGCCAGCAGCGTCCAAAGTCTGGGCCCTAGCGGAAGCACAGATACGCAGTATTTT. The V call is TRBV9, the J call TRBJ2-3; the match to TRBD2 covers 7 bases. The CDR3 contains 19 residues. Germline assignment: CDR1 SGDLS and CDR2 YYNGEE. V was pared by 2 bases and J by 0 bases, with 15 bases of the junction left unmatched.

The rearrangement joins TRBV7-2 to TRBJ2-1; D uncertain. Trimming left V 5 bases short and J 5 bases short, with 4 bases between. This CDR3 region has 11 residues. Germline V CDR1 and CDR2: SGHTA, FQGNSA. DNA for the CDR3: TGTGCCAGCAGCAGAGACAATGAGCAGTTCTTC. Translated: CASSRDNEQFF.

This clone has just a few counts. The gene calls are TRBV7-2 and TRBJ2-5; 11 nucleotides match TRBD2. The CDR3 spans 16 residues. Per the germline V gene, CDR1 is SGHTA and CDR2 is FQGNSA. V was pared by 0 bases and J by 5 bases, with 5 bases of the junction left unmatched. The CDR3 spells CASSLALAGGPETQYF. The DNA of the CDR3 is TGTGCCAGCAGCTTAGCGCTAGCGGGAGGACCTGAGACCCAGTACTTC.

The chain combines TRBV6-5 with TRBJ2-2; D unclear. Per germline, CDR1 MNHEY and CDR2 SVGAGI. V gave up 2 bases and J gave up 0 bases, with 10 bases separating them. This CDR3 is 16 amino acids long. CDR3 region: CASSYPPTPNTGELFF. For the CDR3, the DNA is TGTGCCAGCAGTTACCCCCCGACACCGAACACCGGGGAGCTGTTTTTT.

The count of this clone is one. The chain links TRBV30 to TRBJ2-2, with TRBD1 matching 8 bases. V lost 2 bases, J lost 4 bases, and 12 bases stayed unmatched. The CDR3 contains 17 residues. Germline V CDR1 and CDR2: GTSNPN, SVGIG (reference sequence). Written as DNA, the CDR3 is TGTGCCTGGAGTAGGTCGGGTTCAGGGGGCTCCACCGGGGAGCTGTTTTTT. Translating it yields CAWSRSGSGGSTGELFF.

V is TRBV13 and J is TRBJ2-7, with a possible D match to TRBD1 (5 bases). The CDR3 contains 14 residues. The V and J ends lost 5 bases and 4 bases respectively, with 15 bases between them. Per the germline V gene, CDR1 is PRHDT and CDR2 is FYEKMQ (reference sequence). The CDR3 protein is CASSQPTDLYEQYF. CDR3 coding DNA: TGTGCCAGCAGCCAACCGACAGATTTATACGAGCAGTACTTC.

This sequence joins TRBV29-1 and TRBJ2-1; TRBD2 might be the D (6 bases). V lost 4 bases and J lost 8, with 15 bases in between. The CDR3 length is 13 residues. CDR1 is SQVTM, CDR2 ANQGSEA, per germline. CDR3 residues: CSVGASANDEQFF. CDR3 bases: TGCAGCGTTGGGGCTAGCGCTAACGATGAGCAGTTCTTC.